The TCR beta chain under discussion was sequenced for a study of cytomegalovirus exposure and HLA in healthy donors. Background on the study: Early released data comprised around 79 million unique TCRs from HLA-typed donors. Study outcomes and limitations: A prior analysis recorded that most TCR beta V segments were productive about 87% or about 30% of the time.

CDR3 size: 13 residues. V lost 3 bases, J lost 8 bases, and 4 bases stayed unmatched. Germline V gene sequence: CDR1 SGHNT, CDR2 YYREEE (reference sequence). To note about this clone: The antigen is not known.

The primer mix had 60 Vbeta and 13 Jbeta primers. Measured with immunoSEQ multiplex PCR; TCRdb has only the in-frame clones, and not every one. The sample includes about 130,000 clones, about 78% of them seen just once. This chain connects TRBV5-4 to TRBJ2-1; TRBD2 agrees at 8 bases. Sample: PBMCs. This TCR came from a female donor in good health and CMV-seronegative. CDR3 loop: CASSYGLADEQFF. The CDR3 DNA reads as TGTGCCAGCAGCTATGGACTAGCCGATGAGCAGTTCTTC.